The present TCR beta chain was sequenced within a study of blood T cells in healthy people across ages. Study as a whole: There was about one barcoded beta molecule captured by template switching per two T cells.

Trimming removed 6 bases from V and 5 bases from J; junction bases left unmatched: 7. Germline V lookup: CDR1 DFQATT, CDR2 SNEGSKA (reference sequence). CDR3 length equals 15 residues. Overall study results and limits: Fewer expanded clones and more diversity marked long-lived versus aged donors. In older individuals, TCR beta diversity per million T cells was lower, falling roughly linearly with age.

PCR was performed a second time for roughly 7 to 12 cycles using a sample-barcoded 5' primer and a J-beta primer mix. The template-switch adaptor was a 5' adaptor with 12 random nucleotides. It tagged each cDNA molecule. Each CDR3 protein is one row after TCRdb ran MiXCR on the 5' RACE reads. The data contain 1.5 million to 1.9 million distinct CDR3 sequences, approximately 43% of them seen just once; the ten biggest clones take up approximately 4.1%. Concerning this clonotype: Its antigen is not known.

The receptor comes from a woman between 18 and 29 years old in good health. Sequencing input: blood. V usage is TRBV20-1 and J usage is TRBJ2-1; 13 bases agree with TRBD2. The CDR3 sequence: CSAEGLAGRNNEQFF. In nucleotides, the CDR3 is TGCAGTGCGGAGGGACTAGCGGGGAGAAACAATGAGCAGTTCTTC.